This passage covers 26 T cell receptor beta chains from one sample sequenced in a study of regulatory T cells in long-lasting Graves disease. Time point of the sample: newly diagnosed GD, antithyroid drugs for less than 3 months. TCR sequences were obtained from RNA taken from PBMCs. iRepertoire HTBI primers and Arm-PCR of CDR3 regions built TCR beta libraries. Each CDR3 protein gets one entry after TCRdb re-called the multiplex PCR reads with MiXCR. The table shows fewer than 350,000 distinct CDR3 sequences, with about 20% occurring only once. The sample was peripheral blood mononuclear cells (PBMCs), taken at new diagnosis, from a patient treated with antithyroid drugs. These receptors were obtained from a female donor with Graves disease.

About this clonotype itself: A far larger clone is off by one base, so a read error is likely. V usage is TRBV11-1 and J usage is TRBJ2-5; TRBD2 might be the D (6 bases). Gene TRBJ2-7 matches the end of the DNA better, so the J call may be wrong. The CDR3 length is 14 residues. Germline V gene lookup returns CDR1 SGHAT and CDR2 FQDESV (reference sequence). The CDR3 here is CASSLFAGPYEQYF. In DNA, the CDR3 is TGTGCCAGCAGCTTATTTGCGGGACCCTACGAGCAGTACTTC.

In this sample, this clonotype turned up many times. The gene calls are TRBV11-2 and TRBJ1-5, with a tentative D call TRBD1 (5 bases). Germline CDR1 SGHAT, CDR2 FQNNGV. V shed 4 bases and J shed 6 bases, with 22 bases lying between them. This CDR3 has 17 amino acids. The CDR3 reads CASSSKGDQGGGQPQHF. In nucleotides, the CDR3 is TGTGCCAGCAGCTCAAAAGGGGACCAGGGCGGAGGTCAGCCCCAGCATTTT. The full variable domain, completed using reference TRBV11-2 and TRBJ1-5, is EAGVAQSPRYKIIEKRQSVAFWCNPISGHATLYWYQQILGQGPKLLIQFQNNGVVDDSQLPKDRFSAERLKGVDSTLKIQPAKLEDSAVYLCASSSKGDQGGGQPQHFGDGTRLSIL.

About this clonotype: The final CDR3 position lacks the conserved phenylalanine or tryptophan, pointing to a likely read error. Because the CDR3's place on the DNA is in doubt, the DNA is left out and the CDR3 is given as listed by TCRdb. The CDR3 loop is CASSLGLAGGLTPPTI. The chain links TRBV5-4 to TRBJ2-3; TRBD2 is the table's D call, not checked against the DNA. In germline, CDR1 is SGHNT, CDR2 YYREEE (reference sequence). The CDR3 is 16 residues long, counting both termini.

This clonotype was seen ten or more times. CDR3 protein: CASSNTPIIGGGHQPQHF. The DNA of the CDR3 is TGTGCCAGTAGTAACACCCCGATCATAGGGGGCGGTCATCAGCCCCAGCATTTT. V gene TRBV19 combines with J gene TRBJ1-5, with 7 bases lining up with TRBD1. Germline V gene data show CDR1 as LNHDA and CDR2 as SQIVND (reference sequence). Trimming removed 4 bases from V and 5 bases from J; junction bases left unmatched: 17. The CDR3 is 18 amino acids.

The chain links TRBV5-1 to TRBJ2-2; D is unclear. CDR3 length: 11 residues. The germline V gene has CDR1 SGHRS and CDR2 YFSETQ. Between the trimmed V and J ends, which lost 3 bases and 7 bases, there was a span of 4 bases. CDR3 sequence: CASSSDGELFF. The DNA for the CDR3 is TGCGCCAGCAGCTCAGACGGGGAGCTGTTTTTT.

This clonotype has a count of ten or more. J is TRBJ1-2 and V is TRBV12-5; 9 bases align to TRBD1. Trimming cost V 1 base and J 0 bases; bases outside gene matches: 3. The CDR3 consists of 16 residues. Germline assignment: CDR1 LGHNT and CDR2 FRNRAP. Written as DNA, the CDR3 is TGTGCTAGTGGTTTGGCCACAGGGGGCCCTAACTATGGCTACACCTTC. The encoded protein is CASGLATGGPNYGYTF.

In this sample, this clonotype turned up once. A much larger clone differs from this one at a single base, so this may be a read error. J is TRBJ2-1 and V is TRBV28; 7 bases are a match to TRBD2. The V gene's germline CDR1 is MDHEN and CDR2 SYDVKM. The trim removed 7 bases at V and 13 bases at J, leaving 10 bases unmatched. This CDR3 has 12 amino acids. The CDR3 DNA reads TGTGCCAGCACCCCCGCCGGGGGGACCCAGTTCTTC. Translated: CASTPAGGTQFF. Combining the CDR3 with reference TRBV28 and TRBJ2-1 gives the whole variable domain DVKVTQSSRYLVKRTGEKVFLECVQDMDHENMFWYRQDPGLGLRLIYFSYDVKMKEKGDIPEGYSVSREKKERFSLILESASTNQTSMYLCASTPAGGTQFFGPGTRLTVL.

The rearrangement links TRBV28 to TRBJ1-2; no definite D call. The CDR3 loop spans 14 amino acids. Trimming left V 6 bases short and J 5 bases short, with 16 bases between. The V gene's germline CDR1 is MDHEN and CDR2 SYDVKM. Here the CDR3 DNA reads TGTGCCAGCAGCGTAGCGGTGGCAGGTTATGGCTACACCTTC. Translation: CASSVAVAGYGYTF.

This clonotype came up many times. The chain uses TRBV28 and TRBJ1-1, with unresolved D. The CDR3 is 14 amino acids. Trimming stripped 6 bases from V and 0 bases from J, with 11 bases between. In germline, CDR1 is MDHEN, CDR2 SYDVKM. CDR3 DNA: TGTGCCAGCAGCTCTGGACGGCTGAACACTGAAGCTTTCTTT. Protein product: CASSSGRLNTEAFF.

This clonotype was counted ten times or more. The chain combines TRBV19 with TRBJ1-2; D call uncertain. The CDR3 totals 11 residues. Trimming removed 1 base from V and 12 bases from J, with 9 bases in between. Germline assignment: CDR1 LNHDA and CDR2 SQIVND (reference sequence). Here the CDR3 DNA reads TGTGCCAGTAGTATAGGAACAGCCCACACCTTC. Protein product: CASSIGTAHTF.

This chain uses TRBV11-2 with TRBJ2-1, with a tentative D call TRBD2 (6 bases). Germline V gene data show CDR1 as SGHAT and CDR2 as FQNNGV. The germline V and J ends were trimmed by 5 bases and 5 bases, with 22 bases remaining between them. The CDR3 sequence is 17 residues long. The CDR3 DNA sequence: TGTGCCAGCAGCAAAGAAAGACCCGGGACTTCCCACAATGAGCAGTTCTTC. It specifies CASSKERPGTSHNEQFF.

Concerning this clonotype itself: A far larger clone is just one base off, so this is likely a read error. This chain joins TRBV30 and TRBJ2-7; tentative D call: TRBD2 (6 bases). With the DNA end fitting TRBJ2-3 better, the J assignment may be wrong. Germline V CDR1 and CDR2: GTSNPN, SVGIG (reference sequence). The CDR3 consists of 13 residues. CDR3 loop: CAWRGTYTVTQYF. The CDR3 region has the DNA TGTGCCTGGAGGGGGACTTACACAGTTACGCAGTATTTT.

This clonotype occurred many times. The chain uses TRBV10-3 and TRBJ2-1; maybe TRBD2 (7 bases). V shed 4 bases and J shed 3 bases, with 16 bases lying between them. CDR1 ENHRY and CDR2 SYGVKD come from the germline V gene. The CDR3 totals 16 residues. The CDR3 sequence: CAISAGGSSNYNEQFF. CDR3 coding DNA: TGTGCCATCAGTGCGGGGGGCAGCTCAAACTACAATGAGCAGTTCTTC.

In its sample, this clonotype was seen once. The chain has TRBV3-1 and TRBJ1-2; D unclear. The CDR3 is 13 residues long. Trimming left V 1 base short and J 5 bases short, with 8 bases between. CDR1 and CDR2 (germline): LGHDT, YNNKEL (reference sequence). The CDR3 is CASSQAVGYGYTF. In DNA, the CDR3 is TGTGCCAGCAGCCAAGCGGTGGGTTATGGCTACACCTTC.

This clonotype was seen repeatedly, ten times or more. This rearrangement joins TRBV20-1 to TRBJ1-4; a weak D match, TRBD1 (6 bases). The CDR3 is made up of 14 amino acids. Between the trimmed V and J ends, which lost 3 bases and 3 bases, there was a span of 11 bases. CDR1 and CDR2 (germline): DFQATT, SNEGSKA (reference sequence). The CDR3 reads CSASSGAANEKLFF. DNA of the CDR3: TGCAGTGCTAGTTCGGGGGCAGCTAATGAAAAACTGTTTTTT.

In its sample, this clonotype was seen many times. This chain links TRBV27 with TRBJ2-5, with D perhaps given as TRBD1 or TRBD2 (6 bases each). V dropped 5 bases and J dropped 1 base, with 11 bases sitting between them. The CDR3 extends over 14 amino acids. Germline lookup yields CDR1 MNHEY and CDR2 SMNVEV (reference sequence). The CDR3 protein is CASSPGDFQETQYF. The CDR3 DNA sequence: TGTGCCAGCAGTCCAGGGGACTTCCAAGAGACCCAGTACTTC.

The chain recombines TRBV5-1 with TRBJ2-3, with D perhaps TRBD2 (5 bases). CDR3 length: 13 residues. Per the germline V gene, CDR1 is SGHRS and CDR2 is YFSETQ. With 7 bases removed from V and 2 bases from J, the gap between germline ends came to 11 bases. CDR3 protein: CASRSGITDTQYF. In nucleotides, the CDR3 is TGCGCCAGCCGATCCGGGATCACAGATACGCAGTATTTT.

This clonotype showed up many times. This chain links TRBV12-3 or TRBV12-4 with TRBJ2-7, with D possibly matching TRBD1 (6 bases). CDR3 size: 13 residues. Trimming took 9 bases from V and 3 from J, leaving 15 bases between them. The CDR3 nucleotides read TGTGCCAGTCAGGGGCGGACGAACTACGAGCAGTACTTC. Amino acids: CASQGRTNYEQYF.

This clonotype appeared a few times. V gene TRBV5-8 combines with J gene TRBJ2-3; 8 bases agree with TRBD1. Germline V gene lookup returns CDR1 SGHTS and CDR2 YDEGEE. This CDR3 region has 16 residues. Germline trimming cut 4 bases from V and 3 bases from J; bases unmatched to any gene: 10. The CDR3 sequence is CASSPQGQGGTDTQYF. The CDR3 nucleotides read TGTGCCAGCAGCCCACAAGGACAGGGCGGGACAGATACGCAGTATTTT.

This clonotype was counted at least ten times. The CDR3 bases are TGTGCCAGTAGTATCGGGACAGGGGGCGGGGGAGATACGCAGTATTTT. It specifies CASSIGTGGGGDTQYF. The genes are TRBV19 and TRBJ2-3, with 12 bases that match TRBD1. Germline values: CDR1 LNHDA, CDR2 SQIVND (reference sequence). The V and J ends lost 3 bases and 5 bases, in that order; junction bases with no gene match: 6. The CDR3 sequence is 16 residues long. The whole variable domain, filled in from reference TRBV19 and TRBJ2-3, reads DGGITQSPKYLFRKEGQNVTLSCEQNLNHDAMYWYRQDPGQGLRLIYYSQIVNDFQKGDIAEGYSVSREKKESFPLTVTSAQKNPTAFYLCASSIGTGGGGDTQYFGPGTRLTVL.

This clonotype showed up many times. The chain carries TRBV12-3 or TRBV12-4 and TRBJ1-5; possible D gene TRBD1, 6 bases. Trimming cost V 1 base and J 3 bases, with 10 bases left between them. The CDR3 runs 15 residues. DNA of the CDR3: TGTGCCAGCAGTTTAGTCCAGGGGCCCAATCAGCCCCAGCATTTT. Translation: CASSLVQGPNQPQHF.

Ten or more counts support this clonotype. The rearrangement uses TRBV12-3 or TRBV12-4 and TRBJ2-7; 7 bases map to TRBD2. After removal of 1 base from V and 9 bases from J, the junction contained 12 bases not matched to a gene. This CDR3 is built from 15 residues. The CDR3 sequence: CASSLVASGALGQYF. The CDR3, as DNA: TGTGCCAGCAGTTTAGTGGCCAGCGGGGCGCTTGGGCAGTACTTC.

This clonotype turned up a few times. This sequence joins TRBV19 and TRBJ2-5; D perhaps matches TRBD2 (5 bases). V shed 5 bases and J shed 5 bases, with 12 bases lying between them. CDR1 is LNHDA and CDR2 is SQIVND in the germline V gene (reference sequence). The CDR3 length is 13 residues. The CDR3 protein is CASSPRLAETQYF. In nucleotides, the CDR3 is TGTGCCAGTAGTCCCCGCTTAGCGGAGACCCAGTACTTC.

This clonotype showed up many times. The CDR3 sequence: CASSPSGLAGGFTDTQYF. The CDR3 DNA reads TGTGCCAGCAGTCCCTCGGGACTAGCGGGAGGGTTCACAGATACGCAGTATTTT. The chain has TRBV28 and TRBJ2-3; 16 bases match TRBD2. The CDR3 covers 18 residues. CDR1 is MDHEN, CDR2 SYDVKM, per germline. Trimming cost V 5 bases and J 2 bases; bases outside gene matches: 7.

The chain is built from TRBV28 and TRBJ1-1; D is ambiguous. This CDR3 spans 12 amino acids. Germline CDR1 reads MDHEN; CDR2 reads SYDVKM. V was shortened by 1 base and J by 8 bases, with 8 bases between the two germline ends. CDR3 sequence reads: CASSLYLGEAFF. DNA for the CDR3: TGTGCCAGCAGTTTATACCTTGGGGAAGCTTTCTTT.

This clonotype was found many times. The V call is TRBV11-2, the J call TRBJ2-1; the match to TRBD2 covers 10 bases. CDR3 length equals 16 residues. Germline CDR1 reads SGHAT; CDR2 reads FQNNGV. The V gene end was trimmed by 5 bases and the J gene end by 1 base; junction bases not matched to a gene: 5. CDR3 protein: CASSPKLAGSYNEQFF. The DNA of the CDR3 is TGTGCCAGCAGCCCGAAACTAGCGGGATCCTACAATGAGCAGTTCTTC.